A selection of T cell receptor beta chains follows, all from one sample in a study of blood T cell repertoires in COVID-19. Clones were sequenced by immunoSEQ multiplex PCR, and TCRdb holds only the in-frame ones, with some missing. The table lists about 360,000 clones, about 87% of them singletons. Sequences were obtained from peripheral blood. Receptors were obtained from a human donor in a cohort sampled during active COVID-19. The conserved cysteine and the conserved F or W are not part of the CDR3 here. The order of the fields is CDR3 protein, CDR3 length, V gene.

ASSLETGELF | 10 | TRBV7-9
ASSRRTGPIH | 10 | TRBV7-9
ASSLGQGYYGYT | 12 | TRBV3-1/TRBV3-2
ASSLGRATDEQF | 12 | TRBV11-3
ASSLDAGTIYEQY | 13 | TRBV5-5
AWTGGTNTQY | 10 | TRBV30
AWRQGVSYEQY | 11 | TRBV30
ASSGDSRKLF | 10 | TRBV12-3/TRBV12-4
AWRHLPGTGGFGELF | 15 | TRBV30
ASSLRGGQGNEQF | 13 | TRBV28
SVLGTGGGGAF | 11 | TRBV29-1
ASTPGSGETQY | 11 | TRBV19
ASSGPSGGPQETQY | 14 | TRBV2
ASSPTGERLKNIQY | 14 | TRBV3-1/TRBV3-2
ASSAAGGSYEQY | 12 | TRBV10-1
ASGRTNTEAF | 10 | TRBV2
ASSQGHGGASYEQY | 14 | TRBV4-2
ASSVGQGKTDTQY | 13 | TRBV9
ASSSAGTGPYEQY | 13 | TRBV5-1
ASSTDRESSPLH | 12 | TRBV6-2/TRBV6-3
ASSLDRVLTDTQY | 13 | TRBV5-4
ASSVGDSSMETQY | 13 | TRBV9
ASSVGGGGNTIY | 12 | TRBV9
ASSGPQGWANYGYT | 14 | TRBV5-8
ASQTGGGYT | 9 | TRBV10-3
AWNGGPNEKLF | 11 | TRBV30
ASSLRGSGNTIY | 12 | TRBV5-4
ASSLRGGSRLVNEQF | 15 | TRBV5-8
ASSLIASGTQY | 11 | TRBV12-3/TRBV12-4
ASSFPGTGNNEQF | 13 | TRBV5-1
ASSLDGGGNSPLH | 13 | TRBV7-6
ASSSGWEGSEAF | 12 | TRBV5-6
ASSIRGGNYGYT | 12 | TRBV19
ASSSRTGAIPDGYT | 14 | TRBV5-1
ASSELSAGNSGNTIY | 15 | TRBV25-1
ASSQEAIGGLHSPLH | 15 | TRBV4-2
ASSLAKDSPFV | 11 | TRBV7-9
ASMDRRGDTQY | 11 | TRBV5-1
ASSPPGVGTDTQY | 13 | TRBV27
ASSVALAGASTDTQY | 15 | TRBV9
ASSQMTVFWPQH | 12 | TRBV6-9
ASSQEVSGATYT | 12 | TRBV3-1/TRBV3-2
ASSRTGKNSPLH | 12 | TRBV5-6
AWIMWGGSYNEQF | 13 | TRBV30
ASSWGQGQETQY | 12 | TRBV7-9
AWSLGTYEQY | 10 | TRBV30
ASSIFPSGRASHEQF | 15 | TRBV19
ASSVYGLAGDEQY | 13 | TRBV2
ASSLLLARSGETQY | 14 | TRBV7-2
ASSWDSSLGYGYT | 13 | TRBV5-1
ASSHPSDRARGRRTGELF | 18 | TRBV6-2/TRBV6-3
ASSSRTSGSWADTQY | 15 | TRBV11-3
ASSQETGETQY | 11 | TRBV4-1